Described below is a single T cell receptor (beta chain) sequence and its context. The CDR3 sequence is 14 residues long. V shed 1 base and J shed 0 bases, with 7 bases lying between them. The germline gives CDR1 SGHRS, CDR2 YFSETQ. Source study methods: Reference gene primer amplification yielded estimated nucleated cell counts. Generated by immunoSEQ multiplex PCR, the TCRdb table keeps only in-frame clones and is missing some. The V and J calls and clone size come from that table; D and trimming were worked out from the DNA. The data hold tens of thousands of clones, with around 93% observed a single time. These data belong to a study of blood T cell repertoires in COVID-19. About the study: Sources were T cells, B-cell-depleted T cells, or PBMCs; the material itself was cDNA or gDNA.

This receptor was obtained from a human donor with active COVID-19. The donor label of this sample is uncertain. Sequencing was done on a sample of peripheral blood. This chain connects TRBV5-1 to TRBJ1-1; D ambiguous. CDR3 residues: CASSLFTVNTEAFF. CDR3 sequence (DNA): TGCGCCAGCAGCTTGTTCACAGTGAACACTGAAGCTTTCTTT.